The clone carrying this TCR beta chain was found a few times. Its antigen is undetermined. The CDR3 length is 16 residues. The ends lost 6 bases at V and 4 bases at J; junction bases unmatched: 11. CDR1 MNHNS and CDR2 SASEGT come from the germline V gene. Each CDR3 protein is one row after TCRdb ran MiXCR on the 5' RACE reads. The sample has approximately 700,000 distinct CDR3 sequences; around 6% are singletons. The record originates from a study of identical twins. The study's findings and limits: The models gave estimates that fell short of the out-of-frame TCR alpha sharing seen in monozygotic twins. Memory repertoires showed no such pattern, whereas abundant cord blood beta clonotypes carried fewer insertions.

The sequence derives from a young man in good health. The sequenced sample was naive T cells sorted from blood. This chain joins TRBV6-1 and TRBJ2-5, with 10 bases matching TRBD2. In nucleotides, the CDR3 is TGTGCCAGCAGCCCACCGGGACTAGCGTATCGAGAGACCCAGTACTTC. Encoded protein: CASSPPGLAYRETQYF.